The T cell receptor beta chain described here comes from a study of blood T cell repertoires in COVID-19. Overall study context: The United States, Italy and Spain provided the acute and convalescent COVID-19 samples. Sample material is recorded as cDNA or gDNA derived from T cells, B-cell-depleted T cells, or PBMCs.

Trimming took off 1 base at V and 0 bases at J, with 21 bases between the two ends. Germline V CDR1 and CDR2: KGHSH, LQKENI. The CDR3 is 19 residues long. As processed by the authors: For nucleated cells, counts were estimated from reference gene primer amplification. Method: immunoSEQ multiplex PCR; TCRdb's copy keeps in-frame clones and lacks some. V and J calls and clone size are as listed in that table; D and trimming were resolved from the DNA. Of about 190,000 clones listed, around 84% are singletons. The receptor comes from a human donor in a cohort sampled during active COVID-19. V and J are TRBV18 and TRBJ1-1; a possible D gene is TRBD1 (5 bases). The material sequenced was peripheral blood. In nucleotides, the CDR3 is TGTGCCAGCTCACCACTATCGGGTATAGGGGTCCCCATGAACACTGAAGCTTTCTTT. The encoded protein is CASSPLSGIGVPMNTEAFF.